This T cell receptor (beta chain) is from a study of T cells in Graves' hyperthyroidism and ophthalmopathy. V dropped 6 bases and J dropped 7; count of bases not matched to a gene: 6. Germline lookup yields CDR1 DFQATT and CDR2 SNEGSKA (reference sequence). The CDR3 is made up of 13 amino acids. It was RNA transcripts that yielded the amplified TCR beta CDR3 regions. Carried out on the TCR CDR3, a first-round RT-PCR used the HTBI primer set. TCRdb re-analysed the multiplex PCR reads in MiXCR, keeping a single row per CDR3 protein. This table holds about 520,000 distinct CDR3 sequences, around a quarter found once. Under 3 months was the duration of disease in ophthalmopathy patients, who also had a Clinical Activity Score of at least 3 and a NOSPECS grade of at least 4. Exclusion of patients followed from uncontrolled infection, other autoimmune disease, pregnancy or lactation. On the basis of clinical symptoms, serum thyroxine and TRAb, thyroid ultrasound and orbital computed tomography, diagnoses were made.

Material: blood. The receptor's source is a woman aged 30 to 39 with Graves' ophthalmopathy. The chain is built from TRBV20-1 and TRBJ2-7; 13 nucleotides line up with TRBD2. CDR3 nucleotide sequence: TGCAGTGCGGCCGGGACTAGCGGGGATGAGCAGTACTTC. As protein: CSAAGTSGDEQYF.